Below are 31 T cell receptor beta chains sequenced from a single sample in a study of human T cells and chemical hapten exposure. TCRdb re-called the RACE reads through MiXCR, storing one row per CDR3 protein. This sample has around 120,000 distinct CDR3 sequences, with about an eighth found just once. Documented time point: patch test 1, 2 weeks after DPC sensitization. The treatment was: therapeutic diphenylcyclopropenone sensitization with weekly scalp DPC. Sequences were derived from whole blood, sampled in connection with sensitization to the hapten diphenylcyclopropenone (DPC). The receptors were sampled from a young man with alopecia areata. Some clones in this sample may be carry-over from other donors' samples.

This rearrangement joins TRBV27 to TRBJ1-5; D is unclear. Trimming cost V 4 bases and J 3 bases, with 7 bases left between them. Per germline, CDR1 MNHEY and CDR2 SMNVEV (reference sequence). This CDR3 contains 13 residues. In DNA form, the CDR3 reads TGTGCCAGCAGTTCCAGTTTCAATCAGCCCCAGCATTTT. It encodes CASSSSFNQPQHF.

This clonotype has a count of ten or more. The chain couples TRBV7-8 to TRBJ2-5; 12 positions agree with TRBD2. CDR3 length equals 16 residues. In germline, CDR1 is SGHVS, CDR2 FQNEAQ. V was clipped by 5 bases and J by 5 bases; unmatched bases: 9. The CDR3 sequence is CASSRTSGAFRETQYF. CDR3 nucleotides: TGTGCCAGCAGCCGGACTAGCGGGGCCTTTAGGGAGACCCAGTACTTC.

CDR3 amino acids: CSVVPGTEAFF. The CDR3 DNA sequence: TGCAGCGTTGTCCCAGGCACTGAAGCTTTCTTT. J is TRBJ1-1 and V is TRBV29-1; D gene uncertain. The CDR3 consists of 11 residues. V lost 4 bases and J lost 4, with 7 bases in between. The germline V gene encodes CDR1 SQVTM and CDR2 ANQGSEA.

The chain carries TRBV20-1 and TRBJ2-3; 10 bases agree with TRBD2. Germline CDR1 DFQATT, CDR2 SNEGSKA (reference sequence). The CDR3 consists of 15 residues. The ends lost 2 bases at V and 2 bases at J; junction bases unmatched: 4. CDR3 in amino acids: CSARSTSGATDTQYF. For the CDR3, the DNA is TGCAGTGCTAGAAGCACTAGCGGGGCCACAGATACGCAGTATTTT.

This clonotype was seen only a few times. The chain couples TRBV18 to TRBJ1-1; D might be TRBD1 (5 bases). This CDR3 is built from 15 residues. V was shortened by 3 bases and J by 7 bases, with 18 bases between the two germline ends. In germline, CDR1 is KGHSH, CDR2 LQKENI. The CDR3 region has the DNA TGTGCCAGCTCACCCCCCCAGGAACGACAGCGTGAAGCTTTCTTT. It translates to CASSPPQERQREAFF.

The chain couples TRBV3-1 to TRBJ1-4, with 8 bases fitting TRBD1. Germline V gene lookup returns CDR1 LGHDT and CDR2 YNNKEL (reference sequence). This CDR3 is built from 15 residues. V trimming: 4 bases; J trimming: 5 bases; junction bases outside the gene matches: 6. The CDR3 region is CASSPRTGQNEKLFF. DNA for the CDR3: TGTGCCAGCAGCCCACGGACAGGGCAAAATGAAAAACTGTTTTTT.

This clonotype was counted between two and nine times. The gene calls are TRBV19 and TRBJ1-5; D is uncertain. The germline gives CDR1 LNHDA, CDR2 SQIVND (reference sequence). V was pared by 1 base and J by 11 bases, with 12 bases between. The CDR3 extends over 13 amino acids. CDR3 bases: TGTGCCAGTAGTATAGTAGGTGGCGAGGCCCAGCATTTT. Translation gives CASSIVGGEAQHF.

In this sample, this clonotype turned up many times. The CDR3: CASSQTGLNEKLFF. CDR3 DNA sequence: TGCGCCAGCAGCCAGACAGGGCTTAATGAAAAACTGTTTTTT. V usage is TRBV4-1 and J usage is TRBJ1-4, with 7 bases fitting TRBD1. Per the germline V gene, CDR1 is MGHRA and CDR2 is YSYEKL. V was pared by 3 bases and J by 4 bases, with 2 bases of the junction left unmatched. The CDR3 extends over 14 amino acids.

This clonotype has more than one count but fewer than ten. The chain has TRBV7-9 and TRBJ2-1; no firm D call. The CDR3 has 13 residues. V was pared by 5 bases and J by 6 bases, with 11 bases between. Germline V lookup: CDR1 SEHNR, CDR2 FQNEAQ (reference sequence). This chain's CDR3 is CASSGSRTNEQFF. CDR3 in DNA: TGTGCCAGCAGCGGCTCCCGTACCAATGAGCAGTTCTTC.

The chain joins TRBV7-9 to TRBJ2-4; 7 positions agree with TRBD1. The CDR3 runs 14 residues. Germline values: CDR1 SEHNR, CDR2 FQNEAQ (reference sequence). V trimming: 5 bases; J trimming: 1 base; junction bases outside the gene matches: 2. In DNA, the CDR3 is TGTGCCAGCAGCCCGGACAGGGCCAAAAACATTCAGTACTTC. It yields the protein CASSPDRAKNIQYF.

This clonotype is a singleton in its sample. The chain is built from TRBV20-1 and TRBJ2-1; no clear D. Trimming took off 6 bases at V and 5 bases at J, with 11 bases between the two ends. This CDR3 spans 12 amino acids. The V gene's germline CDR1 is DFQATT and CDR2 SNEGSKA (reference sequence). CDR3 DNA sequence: TGCAGTGCCCCGACTGGTGACAATGAGCAGTTCTTC. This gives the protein CSAPTGDNEQFF.

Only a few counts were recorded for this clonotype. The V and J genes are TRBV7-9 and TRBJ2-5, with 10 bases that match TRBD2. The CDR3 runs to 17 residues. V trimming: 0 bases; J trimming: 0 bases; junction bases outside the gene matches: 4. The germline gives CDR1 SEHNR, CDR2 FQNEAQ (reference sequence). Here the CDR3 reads CASSLAVLAGYQETQYF. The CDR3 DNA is TGTGCCAGCAGCTTAGCGGTACTAGCGGGGTACCAAGAGACCCAGTACTTC.

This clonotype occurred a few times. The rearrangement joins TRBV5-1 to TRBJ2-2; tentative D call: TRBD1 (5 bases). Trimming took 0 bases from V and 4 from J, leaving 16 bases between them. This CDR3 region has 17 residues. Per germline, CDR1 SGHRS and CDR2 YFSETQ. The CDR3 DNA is TGCGCCAGCAGCTTGGCCCAAGTCAGGGTCGGCACCGGGGAGCTGTTTTTT. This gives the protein CASSLAQVRVGTGELFF.

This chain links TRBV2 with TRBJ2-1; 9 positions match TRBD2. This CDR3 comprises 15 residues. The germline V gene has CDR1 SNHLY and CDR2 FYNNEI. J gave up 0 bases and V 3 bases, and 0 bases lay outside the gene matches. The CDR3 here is CASSDSGSSYNEQFF. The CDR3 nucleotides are TGTGCCAGCAGTGATAGCGGGAGCTCCTACAATGAGCAGTTCTTC.

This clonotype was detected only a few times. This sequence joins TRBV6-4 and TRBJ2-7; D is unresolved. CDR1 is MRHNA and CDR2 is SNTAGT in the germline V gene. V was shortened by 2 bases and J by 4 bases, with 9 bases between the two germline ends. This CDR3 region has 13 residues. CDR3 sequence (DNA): TGTGCCAGCAGTGACAGGGAACAATACGAGCAGTACGTC. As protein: CASSDREQYEQYV.

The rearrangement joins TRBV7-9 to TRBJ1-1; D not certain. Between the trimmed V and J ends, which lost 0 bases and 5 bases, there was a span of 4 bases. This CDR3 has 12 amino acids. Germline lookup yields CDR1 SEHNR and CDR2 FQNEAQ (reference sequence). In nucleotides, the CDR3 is TGTGCCAGCAGCTTAGCCCCTACTGAAGCTTTCTTT. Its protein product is CASSLAPTEAFF. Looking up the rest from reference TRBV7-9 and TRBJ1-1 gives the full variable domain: DTGVSQNPRHKITKRGQNVTFRCDPISEHNRLYWYRQTLGQGPEFLTYFQNEAQLEKSRLLSDRFSAERPKGSFSTLEIQRTEQGDSAMYLCASSLAPTEAFFGQGTRLTVV.

The CDR3 DNA is TGCAGTGCCTGGGGTATTCCCTCTGAAGCTTTCTTT. This codes for CSAWGIPSEAFF. The chain combines TRBV20-1 with TRBJ1-1, with D uncertain. The V end lost 6 bases, the J end lost 6 bases, and 14 bases lay between the germline ends. CDR3 length: 12 amino acids. Germline V CDR1 and CDR2: DFQATT, SNEGSKA (reference sequence).

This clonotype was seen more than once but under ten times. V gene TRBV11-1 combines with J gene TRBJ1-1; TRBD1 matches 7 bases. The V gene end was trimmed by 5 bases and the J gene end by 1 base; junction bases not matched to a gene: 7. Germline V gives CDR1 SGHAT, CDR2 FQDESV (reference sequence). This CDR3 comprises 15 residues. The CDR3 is CASSPGQSPNTEAFF. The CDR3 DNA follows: TGTGCCAGCAGCCCGGGACAGTCCCCGAACACTGAAGCTTTCTTT.

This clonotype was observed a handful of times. The CDR3 is CASSSNEPGNYNEQFF. CDR3 DNA: TGTGCCAGCAGCTCCAACGAGCCGGGAAACTACAATGAGCAGTTCTTC. The chain employs TRBV7-9 and TRBJ2-1; D might be TRBD2 (5 bases). The V gene lost 4 bases and the J gene lost 3 bases, with 16 bases spanning the gap. The V gene's germline CDR1 is SEHNR and CDR2 FQNEAQ (reference sequence). The CDR3 extends over 16 amino acids.

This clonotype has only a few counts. The DNA for the CDR3 is TGTGCCAGCAGCGTGGGGTTGGATACTGAAGCTTTCTTT. Residues: CASSVGLDTEAFF. V gene TRBV9 combines with J gene TRBJ1-1; D is uncertain. In germline, CDR1 is SGDLS, CDR2 YYNGEE. Trimming removed 2 bases from V and 5 bases from J, with 10 bases in between. The CDR3 is 13 residues long.

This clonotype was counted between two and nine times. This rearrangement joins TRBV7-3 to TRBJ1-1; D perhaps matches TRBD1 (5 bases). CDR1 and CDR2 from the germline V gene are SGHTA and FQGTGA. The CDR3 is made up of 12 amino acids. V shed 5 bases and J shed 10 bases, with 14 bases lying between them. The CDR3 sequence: CASSPSGDSAFF. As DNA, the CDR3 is TGTGCCAGCAGCCCTAGTGGGGACTCAGCTTTCTTT.

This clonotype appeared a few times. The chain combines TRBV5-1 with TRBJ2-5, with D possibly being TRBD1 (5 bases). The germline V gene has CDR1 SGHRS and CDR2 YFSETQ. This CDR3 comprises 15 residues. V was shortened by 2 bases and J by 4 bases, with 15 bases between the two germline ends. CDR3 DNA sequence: TGCGCCAGCAGCTTCAGGCAGCCTGGGGCAGAGACCCAGTACTTC. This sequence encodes CASSFRQPGAETQYF.

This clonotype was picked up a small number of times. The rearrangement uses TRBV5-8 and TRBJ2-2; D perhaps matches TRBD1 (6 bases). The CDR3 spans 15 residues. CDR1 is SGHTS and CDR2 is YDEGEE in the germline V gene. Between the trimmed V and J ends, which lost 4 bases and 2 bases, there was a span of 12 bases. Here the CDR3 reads CASSDGTTNTGELFF. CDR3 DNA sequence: TGTGCCAGCAGCGACGGGACAACTAACACCGGGGAGCTGTTTTTT. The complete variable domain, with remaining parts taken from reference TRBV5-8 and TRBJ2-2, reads EAGVTQSPTHLIKTRGQQATLRCSPISGHTSVYWYQQALGLGLQFLLWYDEGEERNRGNFPPRFSGRQFPNYSSELNVNALELEDSALYLCASSDGTTNTGELFFGEGSRLTVL.

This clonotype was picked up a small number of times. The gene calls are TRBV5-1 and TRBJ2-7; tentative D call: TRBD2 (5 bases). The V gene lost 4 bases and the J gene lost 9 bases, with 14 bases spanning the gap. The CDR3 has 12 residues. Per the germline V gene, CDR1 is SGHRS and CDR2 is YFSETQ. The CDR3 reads CASSPEGVGQYV. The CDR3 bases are TGCGCCAGCAGCCCCGAGGGAGTGGGGCAGTACGTC.

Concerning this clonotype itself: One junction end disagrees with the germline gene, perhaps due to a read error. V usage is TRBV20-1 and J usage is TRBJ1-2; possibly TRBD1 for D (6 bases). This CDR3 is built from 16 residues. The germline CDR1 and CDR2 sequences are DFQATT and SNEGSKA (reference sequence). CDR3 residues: CSARRSGTFQDYGFTF. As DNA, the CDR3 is TGCAGTGCTAGACGTAGCGGGACATTCCAAGACTATGGCTTCACCTTC.

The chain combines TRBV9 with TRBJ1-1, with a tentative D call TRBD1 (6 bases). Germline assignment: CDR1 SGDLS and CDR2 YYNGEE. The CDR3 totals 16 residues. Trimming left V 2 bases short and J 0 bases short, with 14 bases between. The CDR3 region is CASSVLQGVMNTEAFF. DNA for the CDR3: TGTGCCAGCAGCGTTCTACAGGGTGTAATGAACACTGAAGCTTTCTTT.

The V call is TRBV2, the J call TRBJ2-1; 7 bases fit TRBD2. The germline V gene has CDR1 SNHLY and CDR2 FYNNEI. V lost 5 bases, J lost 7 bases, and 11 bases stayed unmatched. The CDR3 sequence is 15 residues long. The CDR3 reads CASSKRGPSKNEQFF. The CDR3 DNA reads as TGTGCCAGCAGTAAGCGGGGCCCTTCGAAAAATGAGCAGTTCTTC. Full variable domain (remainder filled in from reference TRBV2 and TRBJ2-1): EPEVTQTPSHQVTQMGQEVILRCVPISNHLYFYWYRQILGQKVEFLVSFYNNEISEKSEIFDDQFSVERPDGSNFTLKIRSTKLEDSAMYFCASSKRGPSKNEQFFGPGTRLTVL.

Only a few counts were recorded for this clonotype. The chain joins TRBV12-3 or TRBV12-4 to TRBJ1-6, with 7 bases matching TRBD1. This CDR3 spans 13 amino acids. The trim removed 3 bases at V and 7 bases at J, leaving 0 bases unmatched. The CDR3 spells CASSFRGNSPLHF. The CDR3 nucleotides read TGTGCCAGCAGTTTCAGGGGGAATTCACCCCTCCACTTT.

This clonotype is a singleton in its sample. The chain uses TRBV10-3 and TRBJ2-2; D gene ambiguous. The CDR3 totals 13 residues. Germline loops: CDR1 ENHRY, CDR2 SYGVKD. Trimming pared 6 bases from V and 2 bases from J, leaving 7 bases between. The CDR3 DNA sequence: TGTGCCATCAGCGTTAGTAACACCGGGGAGCTGTTTTTT. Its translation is CAISVSNTGELFF.

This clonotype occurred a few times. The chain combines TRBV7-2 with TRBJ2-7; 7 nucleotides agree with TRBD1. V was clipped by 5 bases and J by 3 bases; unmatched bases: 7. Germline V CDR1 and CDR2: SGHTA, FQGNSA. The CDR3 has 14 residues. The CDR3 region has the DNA TGTGCCAGCAGCCCCGGGACAGCGCGCTACGAGCAGTACTTC. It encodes CASSPGTARYEQYF.

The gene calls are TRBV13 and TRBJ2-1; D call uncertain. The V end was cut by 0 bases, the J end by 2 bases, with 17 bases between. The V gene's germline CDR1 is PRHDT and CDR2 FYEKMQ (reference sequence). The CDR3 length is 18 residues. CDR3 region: CASSLGHSGYLAYNEQFF. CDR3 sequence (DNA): TGTGCCAGCAGCTTAGGACACTCTGGTTACTTAGCCTACAATGAGCAGTTCTTC.